These T cell receptor beta chains were read from a single sample in a study of T-cell memory formation after mild COVID-19. TCRdb analysed the 5' RACE reads with MiXCR anew, one entry per CDR3 protein. This table has roughly 15,000 distinct CDR3 sequences, 23% appearing once. Sequenced: PBMCs or a T cell subset sorted from them (not recorded which). These receptors originate from a man in his late teens or twenties who had mild COVID-19 (a few samples of this study predate the infection). Cell type and time point are not known. Each CDR3 is given with its conserved first and last residue. D genes are given only for firm matches. Rows may omit the clone size; those that give it use once, few, many or a size class.

clone_size: many
j_call: TRBJ1-6
v_call: TRBV4-3
d_call: TRBD1
cdr3_nt: TGCGCCAGCAGCCAAGAAGGACAGGGGATCTCCTATAATTCACCCCTCCACTTT
cdr3_aa: CASSQEGQGISYNSPLHF

clone_size: few
j_call: TRBJ2-3
v_call: TRBV12-3/TRBV12-4
d_call: TRBD2
cdr3_nt: TGTGCCAGCAGTACTAGCGGGGGTACAGATACGCAGTATTTT
cdr3_aa: CASSTSGGTDTQYF

clone_size: -
j_call: TRBJ1-2
v_call: TRBV12-3/TRBV12-4
d_call: TRBD1
cdr3_nt: TGTGCCAGCAGTTCGGGGACAGGGCCGGGAGGCTACACCTTC
cdr3_aa: CASSSGTGPGGYTF

clone_size: many
j_call: TRBJ2-3
v_call: TRBV7-2
d_call: -
cdr3_nt: TGTGCCAGCAGCTTAATGGCAGATACGCAGTATTTT
cdr3_aa: CASSLMADTQYF

clone_size: many
j_call: TRBJ2-1
v_call: TRBV5-1
d_call: -
cdr3_nt: TGCGCCAGCAGCTTGCGGGCCGATAGGGGTTACAATGAGCAGTTCTTC
cdr3_aa: CASSLRADRGYNEQFF

clone_size: -
j_call: TRBJ2-6
v_call: TRBV25-1
d_call: -
cdr3_nt: TGTGCCAGCAGTGAATTATTGGCAGGGAGAGGGGCCAACGTCCTGACTTTC
cdr3_aa: CASSELLAGRGANVLTF

clone_size: many
j_call: TRBJ2-1
v_call: TRBV20-1
d_call: -
cdr3_nt: TGCAGTGCCCCATCCCCGAGTGAGCAGTTCTTC
cdr3_aa: CSAPSPSEQFF

clone_size: many
j_call: TRBJ2-5
v_call: TRBV7-2
d_call: -
cdr3_nt: TGTGCCAGCAGCTTCCCGGGGGCTAGCAGCACCCAGTACTTC
cdr3_aa: CASSFPGASSTQYF

clone_size: many
j_call: TRBJ1-6
v_call: TRBV12-3/TRBV12-4
d_call: -
cdr3_nt: TGTGCCAGCAGCCCGACAGCCACTAATTCACCCCTCCACTTT
cdr3_aa: CASSPTATNSPLHF

clone_size: many
j_call: TRBJ1-1
v_call: TRBV7-9
d_call: TRBD1
cdr3_nt: TGTGCCAGCAGCGAGCGCGACAGGGGAGCCACTGAAGCTTTCTTT
cdr3_aa: CASSERDRGATEAFF

clone_size: -
j_call: TRBJ1-2
v_call: TRBV19
d_call: -
cdr3_nt: TGTGCCAGTAGCCCAGACCCCATCTATGGCTACACCTTC
cdr3_aa: CASSPDPIYGYTF

clone_size: few
j_call: TRBJ2-1
v_call: TRBV15
d_call: -
cdr3_nt: TGTGCCACCAGGGCGAATGGGGCGTACAATGAGCAGTTCTTC
cdr3_aa: CATRANGAYNEQFF

clone_size: many
j_call: TRBJ2-4
v_call: TRBV6-2/TRBV6-3
d_call: -
cdr3_nt: TGTGCCAGCAGTTACGATTTTTGGGAACAAAACATTCAGTACTTC
cdr3_aa: CASSYDFWEQNIQYF

clone_size: many
j_call: TRBJ1-4
v_call: TRBV20-1
d_call: -
cdr3_nt: TGCAGTGCTAGAAAACAAGACAGAGAAAAACTGTTTTTT
cdr3_aa: CSARKQDREKLFF

clone_size: -
j_call: TRBJ2-2
v_call: TRBV9
d_call: -
cdr3_nt: TGTGCCAGCAGCGTAGTAGGAGCCGCTGCGGGTGCGAACACCGGGGAGCTGTTTTTT
cdr3_aa: CASSVVGAAAGANTGELFF

clone_size: many
j_call: TRBJ1-6
v_call: TRBV7-9
d_call: -
cdr3_nt: TGTGCCAGCAGCGCGCCCCCGGACCGGCCCCTCCACTTT
cdr3_aa: CASSAPPDRPLHF